This T cell receptor beta chain was sequenced during a study of shared clonotypes between healthy human individuals. Trimming removed 8 bases from V and 4 bases from J, with 11 bases in between. Germline V gives CDR1 MDHEN, CDR2 SYDVKM. The CDR3 covers 13 residues. TCRdb's copy holds only in-frame clones and misses some; the assay was immunoSEQ multiplex PCR. The sample has a few million clones; about 92% are singletons. The chain employs TRBV28 and TRBJ1-4; unclear D gene. The receptor's source is a man between 18 and 35 years old in good health. Some clones in this sample may be carry-over from other donors' samples. The specimen was naive CD4+ T cells from PBMCs. Subset noted: CD45RA+ positively selected. The CDR3 DNA reads TGTGCCAGCTCTAGGAAGGATAATGAAAAACTGTTTTTT. As protein: CASSRKDNEKLFF. The whole variable domain, remainder taken from reference TRBV28 and TRBJ1-4, is DVKVTQSSRYLVKRTGEKVFLECVQDMDHENMFWYRQDPGLGLRLIYFSYDVKMKEKGDIPEGYSVSREKKERFSLILESASTNQTSMYLCASSRKDNEKLFFGSGTQLSVL.